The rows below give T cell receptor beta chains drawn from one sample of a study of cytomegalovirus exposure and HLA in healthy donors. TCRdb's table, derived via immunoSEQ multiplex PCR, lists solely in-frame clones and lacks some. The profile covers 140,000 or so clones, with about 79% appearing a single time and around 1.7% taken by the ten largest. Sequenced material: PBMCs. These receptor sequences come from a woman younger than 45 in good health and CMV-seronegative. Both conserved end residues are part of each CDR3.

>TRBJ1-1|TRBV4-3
CASSQEGHRNTEAFF
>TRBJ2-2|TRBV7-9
CASSRTGANTGELFF
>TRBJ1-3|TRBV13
CASSPTVLGGLGNTIYF
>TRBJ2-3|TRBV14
CASSRRGQSTDTQYF
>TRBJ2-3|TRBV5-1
CASAGGFTDTQYF
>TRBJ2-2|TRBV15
CATQGLAGESGELFF
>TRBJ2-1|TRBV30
CAWTSGGGYLYNEQFF
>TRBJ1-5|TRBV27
CASTFGGGGQNQPQHF
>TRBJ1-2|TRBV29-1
CSVGSESYGYTF
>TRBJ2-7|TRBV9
CASSVDGSVTYEQYF
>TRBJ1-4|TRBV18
CASSLGQGAGEKLFF
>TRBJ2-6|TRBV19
CASSARDRGVAGANVLTF
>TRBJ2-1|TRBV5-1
CASSRGESHNDQFF
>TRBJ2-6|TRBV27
CASSLSTGEGNVLTF
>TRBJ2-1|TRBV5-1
CASSRRAKSNEQFF
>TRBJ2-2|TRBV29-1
CSALGVGGYTGELFF
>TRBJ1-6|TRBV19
CASSIRGQGDSPLHF
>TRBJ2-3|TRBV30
CAWRALALAGGSDTQYF
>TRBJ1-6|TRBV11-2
CASSPISGIGSPLHF
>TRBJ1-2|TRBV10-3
CAISERQGDYGYTF
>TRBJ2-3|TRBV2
CASRDRRTDTQYF
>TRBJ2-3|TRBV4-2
CASSPRGGGDTDTQYF
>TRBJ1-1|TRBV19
CASATAGTEAFF
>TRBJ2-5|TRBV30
CAQDPTGRQETQYF
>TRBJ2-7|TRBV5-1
CASSPDRGIAEQYF
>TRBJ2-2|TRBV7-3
CASSSKGVAGTGELFF
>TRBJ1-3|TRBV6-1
CASSDPRVVAGNTIYF
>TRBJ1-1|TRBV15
CATSGGQPDFGPWGAFF
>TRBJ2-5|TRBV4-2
CASSPVRQGETQYF
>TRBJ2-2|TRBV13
CASRGPTGNTGELFF
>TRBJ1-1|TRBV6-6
CASSYSGENTEAFF
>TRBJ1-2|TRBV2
CASSEVRGNFDGYTF
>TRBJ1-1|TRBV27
CASSLRQGITEAFF
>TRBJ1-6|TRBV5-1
CASSLAQGQNSPLHF
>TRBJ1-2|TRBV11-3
CASSHCVGPGQPFNYGYTF
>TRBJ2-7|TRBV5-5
CASSLPRDTTTYEQYF
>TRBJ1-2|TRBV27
CASSPWTGARSYTF
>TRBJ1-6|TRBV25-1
CASSDPGQGWDSPLHF
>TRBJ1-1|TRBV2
CASRRDTTEAFF
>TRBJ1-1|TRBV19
CASSIGIGPGGTEAFF
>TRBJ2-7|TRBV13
CASSLGLQGSYEQYF
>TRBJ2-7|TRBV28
CASRDRFYEQYF
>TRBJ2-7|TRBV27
CASSLYRAYEQYF
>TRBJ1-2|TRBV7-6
CASSLGLEAYGYTF
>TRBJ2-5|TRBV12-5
CASGWSRETQYF
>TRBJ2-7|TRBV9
CASSVPGWGSYEQYF
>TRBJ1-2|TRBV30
CAWSGRGGASYGYTF
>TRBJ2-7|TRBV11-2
CASSLAVGDYEQYF
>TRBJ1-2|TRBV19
CASSSLAGRGGYTF
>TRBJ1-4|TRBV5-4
CASSLGTGVTNEKLFF
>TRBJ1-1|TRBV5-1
CASSLGTFDTEAFF
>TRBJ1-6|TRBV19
CASTPGGYNSPLHF
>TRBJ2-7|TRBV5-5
CASSLGGQSYEQYF